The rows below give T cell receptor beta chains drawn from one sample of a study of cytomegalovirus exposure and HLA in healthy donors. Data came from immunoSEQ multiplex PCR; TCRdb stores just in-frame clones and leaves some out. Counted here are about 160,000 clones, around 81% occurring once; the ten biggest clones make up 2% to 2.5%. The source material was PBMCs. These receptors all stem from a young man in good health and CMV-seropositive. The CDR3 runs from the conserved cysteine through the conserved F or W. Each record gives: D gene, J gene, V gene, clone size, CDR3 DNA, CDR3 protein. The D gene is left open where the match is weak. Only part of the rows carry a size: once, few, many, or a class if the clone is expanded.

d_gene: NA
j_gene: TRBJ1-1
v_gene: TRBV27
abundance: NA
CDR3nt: TGTGCCAGCAGTACTGGGAACAGGGAGTCTTTCTTT
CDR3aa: CASSTGNRESFF

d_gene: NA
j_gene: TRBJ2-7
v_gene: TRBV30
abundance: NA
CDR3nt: TGTGCCTGGAGTGTAATGGGGGGTAGCCCCTACGAGCAGTACTTC
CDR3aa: CAWSVMGGSPYEQYF

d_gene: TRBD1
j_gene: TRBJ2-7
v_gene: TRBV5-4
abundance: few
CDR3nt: TGTGCCAGCAGTTGGACAGGGGCTAAGTACGAGCAGTACTTC
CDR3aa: CASSWTGAKYEQYF

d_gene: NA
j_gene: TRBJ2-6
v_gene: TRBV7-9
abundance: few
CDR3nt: TGTGCCAGCAGCTTAGGGACAACGCGTGTCTCTGGGGCCAACGTCCTGACTTTC
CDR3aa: CASSLGTTRVSGANVLTF

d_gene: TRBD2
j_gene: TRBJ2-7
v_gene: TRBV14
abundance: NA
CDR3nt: TGTGCCAGCAGCCGGAGCCTAGCGGGACGCACCTACGAGCAGTACTTC
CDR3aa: CASSRSLAGRTYEQYF

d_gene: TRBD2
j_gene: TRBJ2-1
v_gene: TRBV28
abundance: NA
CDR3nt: TGTGCCAGCAGTCCCGCGGGGGGCGCTTACAATGAGCAGTTCTTC
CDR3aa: CASSPAGGAYNEQFF

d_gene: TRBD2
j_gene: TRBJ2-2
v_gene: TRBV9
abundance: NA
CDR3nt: TGTGCCAGCAGCGCCGACCTGACTAGCGTTGGGACCGGGGAGCTGTTTTTT
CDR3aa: CASSADLTSVGTGELFF

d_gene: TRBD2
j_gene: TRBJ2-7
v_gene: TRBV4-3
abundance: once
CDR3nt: TGCGCCAGCAGCGTCCAGCGGGGGGGATCCTACGAGCAGTACTTC
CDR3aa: CASSVQRGGSYEQYF

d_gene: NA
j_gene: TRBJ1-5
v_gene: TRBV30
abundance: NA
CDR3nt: TGTGCCTGGAGTGTAATAGGGGCTAGCAATCAGCCCCAGCATTTT
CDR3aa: CAWSVIGASNQPQHF

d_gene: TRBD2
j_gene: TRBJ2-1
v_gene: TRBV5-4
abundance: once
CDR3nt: TGTGCCAGCAGCTTAGGACTAGCGGGGGGTAGGGCCTACAATGAGCAGTTCTTC
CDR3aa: CASSLGLAGGRAYNEQFF

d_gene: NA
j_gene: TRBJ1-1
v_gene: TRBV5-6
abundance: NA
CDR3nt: TGTGCCAGCAGCGCGGGGGGGAAAGCTTTCTTT
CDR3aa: CASSAGGKAFF

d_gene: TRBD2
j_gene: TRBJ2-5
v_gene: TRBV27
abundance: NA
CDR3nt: TGTGCCAGCAGTTCCCAGGAGGTGGTAGCGGGGAGACAAGAGACCCAGTACTTC
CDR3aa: CASSSQEVVAGRQETQYF

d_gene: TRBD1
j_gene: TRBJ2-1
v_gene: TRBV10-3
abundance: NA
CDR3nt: TGTGCCATCAGTGGGGGACAGGGGGATAATGAGCAGTTCTTC
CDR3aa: CAISGGQGDNEQFF

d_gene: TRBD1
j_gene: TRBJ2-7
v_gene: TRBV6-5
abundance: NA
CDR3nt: TGTGCCAGGGCCATGGACAGGGATCCCTACGAGCAGTACTTC
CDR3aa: CARAMDRDPYEQYF

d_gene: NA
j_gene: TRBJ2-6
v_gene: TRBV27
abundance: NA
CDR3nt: TGTGCCAGCAGAGTCAGTGGGGCCAACGTCCTGACTTTC
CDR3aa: CASRVSGANVLTF

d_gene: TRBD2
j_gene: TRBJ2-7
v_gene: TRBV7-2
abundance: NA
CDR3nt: TGTGCCAGCAGCGTCCAGCGGGGGGGGCAGTACTTC
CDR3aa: CASSVQRGGQYF

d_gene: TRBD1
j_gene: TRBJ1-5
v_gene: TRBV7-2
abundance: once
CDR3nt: TGTGCCAGCAGCCTCGGACAGGGGTGGAATCAGCCCCAGCATTTT
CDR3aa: CASSLGQGWNQPQHF

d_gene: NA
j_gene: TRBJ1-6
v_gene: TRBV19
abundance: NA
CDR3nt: TGTGCCAGTAGTATATTGAGCGATTCACCCCTCCACTTT
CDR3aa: CASSILSDSPLHF

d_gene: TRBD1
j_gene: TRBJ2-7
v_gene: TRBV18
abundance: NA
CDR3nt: TGTGCCAGCTCAACCGGGACAGGGACCTACGAGCAGTACTTC
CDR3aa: CASSTGTGTYEQYF

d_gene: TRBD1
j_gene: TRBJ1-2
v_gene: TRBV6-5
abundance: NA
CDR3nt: TGTGCCAGCACCTCCCCCGCGGACAGGAACTATGGCTACACCTTC
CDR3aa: CASTSPADRNYGYTF

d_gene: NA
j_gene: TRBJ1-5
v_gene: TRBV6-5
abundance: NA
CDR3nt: TGTGCCAGCAGTTTACAGGGCAATCAGCCCCAGCATTTT
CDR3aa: CASSLQGNQPQHF

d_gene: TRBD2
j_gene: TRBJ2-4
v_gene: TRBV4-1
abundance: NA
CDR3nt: TGCGCCAGCAGTTATAGCGGGGGGGAGTTAAACATTCAGTACTTC
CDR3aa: CASSYSGGELNIQYF

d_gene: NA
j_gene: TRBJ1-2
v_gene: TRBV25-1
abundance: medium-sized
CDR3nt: TGTGCCAGCAGTGAAGTGGAGGGAGCTAACTATGGCTACACCTTC
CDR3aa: CASSEVEGANYGYTF

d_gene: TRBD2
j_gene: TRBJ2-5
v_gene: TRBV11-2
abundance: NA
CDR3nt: TGTGCCAGCGCAGCGGGGGGGTTTGAGACCCAGTACTTC
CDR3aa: CASAAGGFETQYF

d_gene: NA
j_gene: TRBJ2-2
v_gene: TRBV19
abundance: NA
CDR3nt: TGTGCCAGTAGGGGGGGTGGAATCGGGGAGCTGTTTTTT
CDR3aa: CASRGGGIGELFF

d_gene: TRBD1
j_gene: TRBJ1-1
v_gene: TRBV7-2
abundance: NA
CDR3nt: TGTGCCAGCAGCTTATTATCCCAGGGGGCAGGCACTGAAGCTTTCTTT
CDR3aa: CASSLLSQGAGTEAFF

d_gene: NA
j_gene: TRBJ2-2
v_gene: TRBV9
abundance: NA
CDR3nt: TGTGCCAGCAGCCGTACACTTTACTTAGCGGACGGGGAGCTGTTTTTT
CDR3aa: CASSRTLYLADGELFF

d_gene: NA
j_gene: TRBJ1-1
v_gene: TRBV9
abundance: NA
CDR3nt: TGTGCCAGCAGCGTTGGTACGTTTGAGTCGGGGAACACTGAAGCTTTCTTT
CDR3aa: CASSVGTFESGNTEAFF

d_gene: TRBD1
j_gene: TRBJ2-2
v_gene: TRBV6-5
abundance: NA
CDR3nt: TGTGCCAGCAGTTGGGGGACAGGGGACACCGGGGAGCTGTTTTTT
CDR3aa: CASSWGTGDTGELFF

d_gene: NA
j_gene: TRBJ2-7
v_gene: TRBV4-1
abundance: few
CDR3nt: TGCGCCAGCAGCCAAGGAGGGCCCGTGCAGTACTTC
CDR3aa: CASSQGGPVQYF

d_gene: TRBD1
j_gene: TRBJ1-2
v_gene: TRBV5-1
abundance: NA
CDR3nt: TGCGCCAGCAGCTTGGGGGGCCCAACAGGGGCCAATGGCTACACCTTC
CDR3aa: CASSLGGPTGANGYTF

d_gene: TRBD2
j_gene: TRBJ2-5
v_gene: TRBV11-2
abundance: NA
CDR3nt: TGTGCCAGCAGCCCCTGGGGTAGCGGGGGGACTCAAGAGACCCAGTACTTC
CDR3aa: CASSPWGSGGTQETQYF

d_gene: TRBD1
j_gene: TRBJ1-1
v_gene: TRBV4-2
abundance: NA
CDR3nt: TGTGCCAGCAGACAGGGGGCGAACACTGAAGCTTTCTTT
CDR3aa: CASRQGANTEAFF

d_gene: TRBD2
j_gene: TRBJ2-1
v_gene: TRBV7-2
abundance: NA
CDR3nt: TGTGCCAGCAGCCGGGGGGGGTACAATGAGCAGTTCTTC
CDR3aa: CASSRGGYNEQFF

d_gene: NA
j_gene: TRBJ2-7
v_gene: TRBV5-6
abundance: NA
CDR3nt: TGTGCCAGCAGCTGGGGGGGGACAGGTTCGGGAGAGCAGTACTTC
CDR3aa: CASSWGGTGSGEQYF

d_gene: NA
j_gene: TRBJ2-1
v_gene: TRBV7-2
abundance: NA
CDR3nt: TGTGCCAGCAGCTTCGCGGCCATGACCTACAATGAGCAGTTCTTC
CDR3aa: CASSFAAMTYNEQFF

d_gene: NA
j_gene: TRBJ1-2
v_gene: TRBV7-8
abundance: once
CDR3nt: TGTGCCAGCAGCCCCCCAGGGGCGTCGATCTATGGCTACACCTTC
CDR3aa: CASSPPGASIYGYTF

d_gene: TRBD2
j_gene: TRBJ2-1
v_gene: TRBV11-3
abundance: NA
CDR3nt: TGTGCCAGCAGCTTAGTGAATAGCGGGTACAATGAGCAGTTCTTC
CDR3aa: CASSLVNSGYNEQFF

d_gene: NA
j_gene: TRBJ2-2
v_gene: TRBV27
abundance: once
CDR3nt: TGTGCCAGCAGTTTAAAAAGACACCCCGGCACCGGGGAGCTGTTTTTT
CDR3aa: CASSLKRHPGTGELFF

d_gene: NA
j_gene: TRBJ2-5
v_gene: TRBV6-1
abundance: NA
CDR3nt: TGTGCCAGCAGTCGTCCTGTTGAGACCCAGTACTTC
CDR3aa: CASSRPVETQYF

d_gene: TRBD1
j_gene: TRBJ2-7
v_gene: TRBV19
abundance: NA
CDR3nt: TGTGCCAGTAGAGACAGGGGGCAGGTGGACGAGCAGTACTTC
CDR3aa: CASRDRGQVDEQYF

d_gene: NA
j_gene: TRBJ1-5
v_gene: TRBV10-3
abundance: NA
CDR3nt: TGTGCCATCAGCGGCGGTAATCAGCCCCAGCATTTT
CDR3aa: CAISGGNQPQHF

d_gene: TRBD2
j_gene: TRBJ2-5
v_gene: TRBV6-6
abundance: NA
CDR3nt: TGTGCCAGCAGTCCACCGGGACTAGCTGCCCACGAGACCCAGTACTTC
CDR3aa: CASSPPGLAAHETQYF

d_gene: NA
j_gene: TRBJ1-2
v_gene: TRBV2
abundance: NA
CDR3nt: TGTGCCAGCAGTGCTCTCCGGACAGTAATCTATGGCTACACCTTC
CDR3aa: CASSALRTVIYGYTF

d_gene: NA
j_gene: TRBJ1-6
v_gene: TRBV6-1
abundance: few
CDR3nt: TGTGCCAGCAGTGAAGTGAGCTCCTATAATTCACCCCTCCACTTT
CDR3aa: CASSEVSSYNSPLHF

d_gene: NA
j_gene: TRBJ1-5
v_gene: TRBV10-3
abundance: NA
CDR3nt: TGTGCCATCAGCAGGGACGCTCGGGAGAATCAGCCCCAGCATTTT
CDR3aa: CAISRDARENQPQHF

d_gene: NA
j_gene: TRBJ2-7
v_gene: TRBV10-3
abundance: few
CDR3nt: TGTGCCATCATGGGCGGGGATAGCTACGAGCAGTACTTC
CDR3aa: CAIMGGDSYEQYF

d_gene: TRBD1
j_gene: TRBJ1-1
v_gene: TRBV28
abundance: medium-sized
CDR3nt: TGTGCCAGCAGAGGTGGACAGGGGGCGTCTGAGGCTTTCTTT
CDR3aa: CASRGGQGASEAFF

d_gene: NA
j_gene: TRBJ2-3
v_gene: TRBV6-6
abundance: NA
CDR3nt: TGTGCCAGCGGGGGGGGACATAGCACAGATACGCAGTATTTT
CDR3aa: CASGGGHSTDTQYF

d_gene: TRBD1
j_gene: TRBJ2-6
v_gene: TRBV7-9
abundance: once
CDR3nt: TGTGCCAGCAGCCCGCAGACAGGGACCTCTGGGGCCAACGTCCTGACTTTC
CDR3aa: CASSPQTGTSGANVLTF

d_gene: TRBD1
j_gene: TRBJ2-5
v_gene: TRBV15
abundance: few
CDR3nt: TGTGCCACCAGCAGGGGAACAGGGGGCGGAGAGACCCAGTACTTC
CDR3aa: CATSRGTGGGETQYF

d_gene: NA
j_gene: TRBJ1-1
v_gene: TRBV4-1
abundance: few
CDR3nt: TGCGCCAGCAGCCAAGAGAGGAACACTGAAGCTTTCTTT
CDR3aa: CASSQERNTEAFF

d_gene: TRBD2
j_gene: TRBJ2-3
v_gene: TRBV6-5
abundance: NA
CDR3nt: TGTGCCAGCACTAGCGGGGGACGAACAGATACGCAGTATTTT
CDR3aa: CASTSGGRTDTQYF

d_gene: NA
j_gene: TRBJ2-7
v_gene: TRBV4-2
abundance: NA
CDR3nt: TGTGCCAGCAGCCAAGAGGGCAGAAGCTCCTACGAGCAGTACTTC
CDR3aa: CASSQEGRSSYEQYF

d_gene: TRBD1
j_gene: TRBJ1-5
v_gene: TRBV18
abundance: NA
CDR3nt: TGTGCCAGTGGACAGGGGGTTGGTGGCAATCAGCCCCAGCATTTT
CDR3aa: CASGQGVGGNQPQHF

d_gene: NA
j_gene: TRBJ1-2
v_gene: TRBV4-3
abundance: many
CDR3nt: TGCGCCAGCAGCCAAGATCTTGGCGGAAACTATGGCTACACCTTC
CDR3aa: CASSQDLGGNYGYTF

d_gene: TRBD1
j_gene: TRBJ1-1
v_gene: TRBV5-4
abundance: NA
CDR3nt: TGTGCCAGCAGCTGGGGACAGGGAGACACTGAAGCTTTCTTT
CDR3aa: CASSWGQGDTEAFF

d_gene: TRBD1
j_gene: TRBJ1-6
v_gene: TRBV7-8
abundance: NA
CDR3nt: TGTGCCAGCAGCCCAGGGCGAGGGGACAGTAATTCACCCCTCCACTTT
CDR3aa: CASSPGRGDSNSPLHF

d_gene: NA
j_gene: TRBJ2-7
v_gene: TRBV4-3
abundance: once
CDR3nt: TGCGCCAGCAGCCAAGAGGCAGTAACCTACGAGCAGTACTTC
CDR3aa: CASSQEAVTYEQYF

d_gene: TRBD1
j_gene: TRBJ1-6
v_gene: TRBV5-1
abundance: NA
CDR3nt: TGCGCCAGCCGTAGGACAGGACCCCTCCACTTT
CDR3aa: CASRRTGPLHF